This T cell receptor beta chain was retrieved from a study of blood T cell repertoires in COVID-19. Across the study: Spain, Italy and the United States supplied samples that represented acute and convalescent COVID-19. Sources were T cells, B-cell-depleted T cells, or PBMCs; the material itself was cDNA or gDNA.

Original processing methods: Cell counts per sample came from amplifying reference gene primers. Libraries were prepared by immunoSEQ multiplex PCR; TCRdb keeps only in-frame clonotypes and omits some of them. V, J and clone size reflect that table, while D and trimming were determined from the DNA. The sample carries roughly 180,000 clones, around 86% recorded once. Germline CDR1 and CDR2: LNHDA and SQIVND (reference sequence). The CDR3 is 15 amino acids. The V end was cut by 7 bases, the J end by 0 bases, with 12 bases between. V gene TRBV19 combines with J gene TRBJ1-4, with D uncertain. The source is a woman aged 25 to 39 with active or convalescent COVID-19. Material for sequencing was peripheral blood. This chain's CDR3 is CASTPTPATNEKLFF. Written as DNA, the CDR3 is TGTGCCAGTACCCCCACCCCGGCAACTAATGAAAAACTGTTTTTT.